One and the same sample provided the 21 T cell receptor beta chains below, sequenced in a study of beta chain features in type 1 diabetes. Study-wide results and limits: Type 1 diabetes patients showed a moderate but significant shortening of TCRB CDR3s in all four CD4+ subsets.

Reverse transcribing all isolated RNA meant expressed TCRB transcripts were sequenced. Assay: immunoSEQ multiplex PCR; the TCRdb copy retains only in-frame clones and omits some. The table has 52,000 or so clones, approximately 52% seen once. The antigens of these receptors remain unknown. Sequenced sample: Tregs from blood. Source of these receptors: a woman in her 40s with type 1 diabetes.

V gene TRBV19 combines with J gene TRBJ1-5, with D uncertain. Trimming left V 5 bases short and J 9 bases short, with 11 bases between. The CDR3 runs to 12 residues. Germline assignment: CDR1 LNHDA and CDR2 SQIVND (reference sequence). CDR3 in DNA: TGTGCCAGTAGTCCCGGGGTGGGGCCCCAGCATTTT. Translating gives CASSPGVGPQHF.

CDR3 protein: CASSEDRGRYEQYF. The DNA for the CDR3 is TGTGCCAGCAGTGAAGATCGGGGAAGGTACGAGCAGTACTTC. The chain uses TRBV25-1 and TRBJ2-7; weak D call: TRBD2 (5 bases). This CDR3 is built from 14 residues. The germline gives CDR1 MGHDK, CDR2 SYGVNS. V shed 2 bases and J shed 4 bases, with 12 bases lying between them.

In this sample, this clone turned up a few times. The chain joins TRBV6-5 to TRBJ2-7, with TRBD2 matching over 11 bases. The V segment lost 6 bases and the J segment 4 bases; nucleotides outside the gene matches: 2. This CDR3 has 13 residues. Germline V gene sequence: CDR1 MNHEY, CDR2 SVGAGI. The CDR3 region is CASRGLAEYEQYF. The CDR3 DNA sequence: TGTGCCAGCAGGGGACTAGCGGAATACGAGCAGTACTTC.

This clone was detected only a few times. The V gene is TRBV4-1, the J gene TRBJ1-1, with TRBD1 matching 7 bases. The CDR3 has 14 residues. Germline trimming cut 4 bases from V and 0 bases from J; bases unmatched to any gene: 2. From germline, CDR1 is MGHRA and CDR2 YSYEKL. The CDR3 sequence: CASSPGQMNTEAFF. CDR3 coding DNA: TGCGCCAGCAGCCCGGGACAGATGAACACTGAAGCTTTCTTT.

This clone was detected only a few times. The chain recombines TRBV29-1 with TRBJ2-5; D is possibly TRBD1 (5 bases). This CDR3 is 14 amino acids long. Germline CDR1 and CDR2: SQVTM and ANQGSEA. V lost 3 bases and J lost 7, with 18 bases in between. The CDR3 region is CSVDQGFPPGTQYF. The CDR3 DNA follows: TGCAGCGTTGATCAGGGCTTTCCTCCGGGGACCCAGTACTTC.

This clone was found a few times. The V gene is TRBV5-1, the J gene TRBJ1-1, with 8 bases identical to TRBD1. Trimming cost V 3 bases and J 6 bases; bases outside gene matches: 10. The CDR3 has 15 residues. CDR1 is SGHRS and CDR2 is YFSETQ in the germline V gene. The CDR3 nucleotides are TGCGCCAGCAGCTGGGGCGACAGGGGAGGGGCTGAAGCTTTCTTT. Translating gives CASSWGDRGGAEAFF.

As for this clone: The junction does not match germline at one end; this may be a read error. J is TRBJ2-1 and V is TRBV4-3, with TRBD1 as a possible D gene (6 bases). CDR1 is LGHNA and CDR2 is YSLEER in the germline V gene. The CDR3 has 14 residues. The CDR3 sequence: CASSQEGAVNGQFF. The DNA for the CDR3 is TGCGCCAGCAGCCAAGAGGGGGCGGTTAATGGGCAGTTCTTC.

This sequence joins TRBV5-1 and TRBJ2-3; unclear D gene. V was shortened by 2 bases and J by 4 bases, with 11 bases between the two germline ends. CDR3 size: 14 residues. Germline V CDR1 and CDR2: SGHRS, YFSETQ. CDR3 sequence reads: CASSLQQMADTQYF. The CDR3 DNA reads TGCGCCAGCAGCTTACAACAAATGGCAGATACGCAGTATTTT.

The chain uses TRBV7-2 and TRBJ2-7, with 10 nucleotides matching TRBD1. The CDR3 is made up of 15 amino acids. Losses at the gene ends were 0 bases for V and 5 bases for J; bases not matched to a gene: 4. Per the germline V gene, CDR1 is SGHTA and CDR2 is FQGNSA. CDR3 amino acids: CASSLAGTGAHEQYF. CDR3 coding DNA: TGTGCCAGCAGCTTAGCGGGGACAGGGGCTCACGAGCAGTACTTC.

The chain couples TRBV23-1 to TRBJ1-1; 9 bases match TRBD1. TRBV23-1 is an open reading frame whose function is uncertain. The ends lost 0 bases at V and 5 bases at J; junction bases unmatched: 13. This CDR3 has 18 residues. The CDR3 nucleotides are TGCGCCAGCAGTCAATCGAACGGGACAGGGACCCGGGGGACTGAAGCTTTCTTT. Protein product: CASSQSNGTGTRGTEAFF.

The V gene is TRBV7-2, the J gene TRBJ1-2; 8 nucleotides align to TRBD1. The CDR3 is 16 amino acids. Germline V gene lookup returns CDR1 SGHTA and CDR2 FQGNSA. The V segment lost 5 bases and the J segment 8 bases; nucleotides outside the gene matches: 16. CDR3 in DNA: TGTGCCAGCAGCCCTTATATACCGCTGGACAGGGAGGGCTACACCTTC. It encodes CASSPYIPLDREGYTF.

This rearrangement joins TRBV23-1 to TRBJ2-7; a weak D match, TRBD1 (6 bases). TRBV23-1 is sorted into the ORF group, with uncertain function. V was clipped by 3 bases and J by 3 bases, with 9 bases between them. This CDR3 contains 13 residues. The CDR3 nucleotides read TGCGCCAGCAGTCACGGACAGAGCTACGAGCAGTACTTC. As protein: CASSHGQSYEQYF.

Only a few counts were recorded for this clone. The chain employs TRBV11-2 and TRBJ2-2, with TRBD2 as a possible D gene (6 bases). CDR1 SGHAT and CDR2 FQNNGV come from the germline V gene. The CDR3 covers 16 residues. The ends were cut back, 4 bases at V and 2 bases at J, with 14 bases in the middle. In DNA, the CDR3 is TGTGCCAGCAGCTCTGATCTCGGGAGTAACACCGGGGAGCTGTTTTTT. This translates into CASSSDLGSNTGELFF.

This clone showed up just a few times. The chain links TRBV2 to TRBJ1-6; D is possibly TRBD1 (6 bases). This CDR3 has 13 residues. Germline assignment: CDR1 SNHLY and CDR2 FYNNEI. The V end lost 7 bases, the J end lost 7 bases, and 11 bases lay between the germline ends. The CDR3 spells CASIPDRNSPLHF. Here the CDR3 DNA reads TGTGCCAGCATCCCGGACAGAAATTCACCCCTCCACTTT.

By its share, this clone is medium-sized. The chain is built from TRBV19 and TRBJ1-1, with no clear D. The CDR3 sequence is 13 residues long. Germline V CDR1 and CDR2: LNHDA, SQIVND (reference sequence). Trimming pared 3 bases from V and 0 bases from J, leaving 5 bases between. DNA for the CDR3: TGTGCCAGTAGTATTTGGCTGAACACTGAAGCTTTCTTT. It specifies CASSIWLNTEAFF.

The count of this clone is one. This rearrangement joins TRBV6-6 to TRBJ2-4; TRBD1 is a possible D gene (6 bases). V lost 2 bases, J lost 4 bases, and 15 bases lay in between. The CDR3 loop spans 16 amino acids. CDR1 and CDR2 (germline): MNHNY, SVGAGI (reference sequence). Here the CDR3 DNA reads TGTGCCAGCAGTTACCCAACAGGGAGCGAGAAAAACATTCAGTACTTC. Protein product: CASSYPTGSEKNIQYF.

This chain links TRBV30 with TRBJ1-2; D unresolved. The germline gives CDR1 GTSNPN, CDR2 SVGIG (reference sequence). The CDR3 extends over 15 amino acids. V was shortened by 5 bases and J by 2 bases, with 18 bases between the two germline ends. The CDR3 nucleotides are TGTGCCTGGGCTACCCCGTGGACTTCAAACTATGGCTACACCTTC. The encoded protein is CAWATPWTSNYGYTF. Filled out from reference TRBV30 and TRBJ1-2, the complete variable domain reads SQTIHQWPATLVQPVGSPLSLECTVEGTSNPNLYWYRQAAGRGLQLLFYSVGIGQISSEVPQNLSASRPQDRQFILSSKKLLLSDSGFYLCAWATPWTSNYGYTFGSGTRLTVV.

The chain recombines TRBV7-9 with TRBJ2-2, with 7 positions matching TRBD1. The J segment lost 0 bases and the V segment lost 7 bases, leaving 5 bases of the junction unmatched. The CDR3 is 15 amino acids. Per germline, CDR1 SEHNR and CDR2 FQNEAQ (reference sequence). CDR3 sequence (DNA): TGTGCCAGCACCTATGGGACAGCGAACACCGGGGAGCTGTTTTTT. This gives the protein CASTYGTANTGELFF.

The chain carries TRBV7-3 and TRBJ2-1, with D perhaps TRBD1 (5 bases). V was shortened by 5 bases and J by 9 bases, with 17 bases between the two germline ends. The CDR3 length is 14 residues. Germline assignment: CDR1 SGHTA and CDR2 FQGTGA. In DNA, the CDR3 is TGTGCCAGCAGCAGCAGGGCCAGTACTGGTGAGCAGTTCTTC. Its translation is CASSSRASTGEQFF.

This sequence joins TRBV7-8 and TRBJ2-3, with TRBD2 matching over 10 bases. With V trimmed by 5 bases and J by 2 bases, 4 bases remained unmatched. Germline-derived CDR1 and CDR2 are SGHVS and FQNEAQ. This CDR3 has 15 amino acids. The chain's CDR3 is CASSILAGATDTQYF. CDR3 nucleotide sequence: TGTGCCAGCAGCATCCTAGCGGGGGCCACAGATACGCAGTATTTT.

The V gene is TRBV7-6, the J gene TRBJ2-2; 7 bases align to TRBD2. The CDR3 extends over 16 amino acids. The junction had 11 bases not matched to a gene; V was cut back by 5 bases and J by 5 bases. CDR1 SGHVS and CDR2 FNYEAQ come from the germline V gene. The CDR3 sequence is CASSLRTRSGTGELFF. The CDR3 bases are TGTGCCAGCAGCCTAAGGACCCGTAGCGGGACCGGGGAGCTGTTTTTT.